A selection of T cell receptor beta chains follows, all from one sample in a study of beta chain features in type 1 diabetes. The repertoire was sequenced with immunoSEQ multiplex PCR; TCRdb's copy has only in-frame clones and lacks some. The sample includes around 56,000 clones, 40% to 60% of them seen just once. What was sequenced was Tregs from blood. The receptors stem from a woman in her forties with type 1 diabetes. Each CDR3 is given with its conserved first and last residue. D genes are given only for firm matches. A row's size may be missing; if present it is once, few, many or a size class.

cdr3_aa cdr3_nt j_call d_call v_call clone_size
CASSPGQRFFQETQYF TGTGCCAGCAGCCCCGGACAGCGGTTCTTCCAAGAGACCCAGTACTTC TRBJ2-5 - TRBV7-9 -
CASSLPSGSDTQYF TGTGCCAGCAGCCTACCTAGTGGCTCGGATACGCAGTATTTT TRBJ2-3 - TRBV7-2 few
CASRRGRVSANEKLFF TGTGCCAGCAGGAGGGGGCGGGTTTCGGCTAATGAAAAACTGTTTTTT TRBJ1-4 TRBD1 TRBV28 -
CASSEHPEAFF TGTGCCAGCAGTGAACATCCTGAAGCTTTCTTT TRBJ1-1 - TRBV14 -
CASSLGQSNEKLFF TGTGCCAGCAGTCTAGGACAGAGTAATGAAAAACTGTTTTTT TRBJ1-4 - TRBV28 -
CASLLRRGLYNSPLHF TGTGCCAGCCTCCTTCGCCGGGGACTTTATAATTCACCCCTCCACTTT TRBJ1-6 - TRBV7-2 -
CASSPPILAKNIQYF TGTGCCAGCTCCCCCCCAATACTAGCCAAAAACATTCAGTACTTC TRBJ2-4 - TRBV28 few
CASTLTGRTEAFF TGTGCCAGCACCCTTACAGGGAGAACTGAAGCTTTCTTT TRBJ1-1 - TRBV28 few
CASSAGIDGEQYF TGTGCCAGCTCAGCGGGTATTGATGGCGAGCAGTACTTC TRBJ2-7 - TRBV18 -
CASGGLGGEQFF TGTGCCAGCGGAGGTTTGGGGGGGGAGCAGTTCTTC TRBJ2-1 TRBD2 TRBV7-8 few
CASSFRNTEAFF TGTGCCAGCAGCTTTAGGAACACTGAAGCTTTCTTT TRBJ1-1 - TRBV7-9 -
CASSSTGGPYEQYF TGTGCCAGCAGCTCGACAGGGGGCCCCTACGAGCAGTACTTC TRBJ2-7 TRBD1 TRBV7-9 -
CASSPSTFYGYTF TGTGCCAGCAGCCCGTCGACATTCTATGGCTACACCTTC TRBJ1-2 - TRBV7-9 -
CASSEGRNTGELFF TGTGCCAGCAGTGAAGGGAGAAACACCGGGGAGCTGTTTTTT TRBJ2-2 - TRBV2 -
CASSLVGRVYEQYF TGCGCCAGCAGCTTGGTTGGCAGGGTATACGAGCAGTACTTC TRBJ2-7 - TRBV5-1 -
CASTRPQGNTEAFF TGTGCCAGCACCCGTCCCCAGGGGAACACTGAAGCTTTCTTT TRBJ1-1 - TRBV28 few
CASSYRQGISYEQYF TGTGCCAGCAGTTATCGGCAGGGGATCTCCTACGAGCAGTACTTC TRBJ2-7 - TRBV27 few
CASSRTSGEYYNEQFF TGCGCCAGCAGCCGAACTAGCGGGGAATACTACAATGAGCAGTTCTTC TRBJ2-1 TRBD2 TRBV4-1 few
CASSLGGRVGETQYF TGTGCCAGCAGCTTAGGGGGCAGGGTAGGAGAGACCCAGTACTTC TRBJ2-5 - TRBV7-2 -